These 19 T cell receptor beta chains share one sample of origin, sequenced in a study of metastatic and nonmetastatic thyroid tumors. Patients underwent thyroid surgery, and none had received any treatment before it. TCRdb re-called the PCR reads with MiXCR. The sample carries roughly 48,000 clones, 22% recorded once. The sample was blood. The receptors derive from a male donor with papillary thyroid cancer or a benign thyroid nodule (not recorded which). Some clones in this sample may be carry-over from other donors' samples.

This clone was observed many times. The CDR3 nucleotides read TGTGCCAGCAGAACCAAGGGAGGGATGGCAGAGACCCAGTACTTC. Protein: CASRTKGGMAETQYF. The chain is built from TRBV27 and TRBJ2-5, with 7 bases that match TRBD2. Germline V gene sequence: CDR1 MNHEY, CDR2 SMNVEV (reference sequence). This CDR3 contains 15 residues. The ends lost 6 bases at V and 4 bases at J; junction bases unmatched: 11.

The chain couples TRBV18 to TRBJ2-1; 12 nucleotides match TRBD1. The CDR3 extends over 16 amino acids. Germline CDR1 and CDR2: KGHSH and LQKENI. The V and J ends lost 4 bases and 6 bases, in that order; junction bases with no gene match: 7. CDR3 DNA sequence: TGTGCCAGCTCACTCCTTCCGGGACAGGGGGCCAATGAGCAGTTCTTC. Amino acids: CASSLLPGQGANEQFF.

This clone was found a few times. The chain employs TRBV7-2 and TRBJ2-7; D not resolved. CDR1 is SGHTA and CDR2 is FQGNSA in the germline V gene. Trimming took off 1 base at V and 6 bases at J, with 13 bases between the two ends. This CDR3 region has 14 residues. The CDR3 loop reads CASSLELGLGEQYF. The CDR3 nucleotides read TGTGCCAGCAGCTTAGAACTGGGCCTTGGCGAGCAGTACTTC.

The sample holds many counts of this clone. CDR3 sequence reads: CASSLELNEQFF. CDR3 nucleotide sequence: TGCGCCAGCAGCTTGGAATTGAATGAGCAGTTCTTC. The chain has TRBV5-1 and TRBJ2-1; D remains unclear. The germline V gene has CDR1 SGHRS and CDR2 YFSETQ. The length of the CDR3 is 12 residues. V lost 0 bases to trimming and J lost 7 bases, with 5 bases between them.

By sample fraction, this clone is medium-sized. The chain employs TRBV20-1 and TRBJ2-1, with 8 nucleotides matching TRBD1. V gave up 2 bases and J gave up 3 bases; unmatched junction bases: 9. This CDR3 contains 16 residues. Per germline, CDR1 DFQATT and CDR2 SNEGSKA (reference sequence). The CDR3 nucleotides are TGCAGTGCTAGAATTCCAACAGGGGGGAACTACAATGAGCAGTTCTTC. Protein sequence: CSARIPTGGNYNEQFF.

This clone has a count of ten or more. The chain uses TRBV19 and TRBJ2-5; 12 nucleotides align to TRBD1. CDR3 size: 14 residues. The germline gives CDR1 LNHDA, CDR2 SQIVND (reference sequence). Trimming at V came to 9 bases and at J to 5 bases, leaving 7 bases not matched to a gene. The CDR3: CASRDRGRGETQYF. The CDR3 DNA is TGTGCCAGCCGGGACAGGGGGCGAGGGGAGACCCAGTACTTC. Drawing the rest from reference TRBV19 and TRBJ2-5, the complete variable domain is DGGITQSPKYLFRKEGQNVTLSCEQNLNHDAMYWYRQDPGQGLRLIYYSQIVNDFQKGDIAEGYSVSREKKESFPLTVTSAQKNPTAFYLCASRDRGRGETQYFGPGTRLLVL.

The sample holds many counts of this clone. This chain joins TRBV28 and TRBJ1-1, with no clear D. The germline V and J ends were trimmed by 4 bases and 5 bases, with 8 bases remaining between them. Germline-derived CDR1 and CDR2 are MDHEN and SYDVKM. This CDR3 spans 12 amino acids. CDR3 DNA sequence: TGTGCCAGCAGTTACATGGGTACTGAAGCTTTCTTT. It codes for CASSYMGTEAFF.

This clone showed up many times. The chain links TRBV28 to TRBJ1-5; D remains unclear. The V gene's germline CDR1 is MDHEN and CDR2 SYDVKM. V was pared by 11 bases and J by 5 bases, with 13 bases between. This CDR3 comprises 12 residues. CDR3 coding DNA: TGTGCCCTTGGGTCTACGTATCAGCCCCAGCATTTT. The encoded protein is CALGSTYQPQHF.

This clone was counted ten times or more. CDR3: CASSSPRRGANTGELFF. The DNA for the CDR3 is TGTGCCAGCAGCTCCCCACGCAGGGGCGCGAACACCGGGGAGCTGTTTTTT. This rearrangement joins TRBV9 to TRBJ2-2; perhaps TRBD1 as D (6 bases). CDR1 and CDR2 from the germline V gene are SGDLS and YYNGEE. The CDR3 length is 17 residues. Trimming stripped 4 bases from V and 0 bases from J, with 16 bases between.

V and J are TRBV30 and TRBJ2-7, with TRBD2 matching over 7 bases. Germline V CDR1 and CDR2: GTSNPN, SVGIG (reference sequence). This CDR3 comprises 15 residues. The V gene end was trimmed by 0 bases and the J gene end by 4 bases; junction bases not matched to a gene: 9. CDR3 sequence reads: CAWSVGGRGLYEQYF. The DNA of the CDR3 is TGTGCCTGGAGTGTAGGCGGGAGAGGTTTGTACGAGCAGTACTTC.

This clone appeared many times. V usage is TRBV19 and J usage is TRBJ2-3; D remains unclear. The CDR3 extends over 17 amino acids. The germline gives CDR1 LNHDA, CDR2 SQIVND (reference sequence). V was shortened by 3 bases and J by 2 bases, with 18 bases between the two germline ends. Written as DNA, the CDR3 is TGTGCCAGTAGTATCTACAGCTCAACAATATCCACAGATACGCAGTATTTT. It specifies CASSIYSSTISTDTQYF.

The genes are TRBV4-1 and TRBJ2-1; D unclear. The CDR3 covers 14 residues. In germline, CDR1 is MGHRA, CDR2 YSYEKL. Trimming cost V 3 bases and J 12 bases, with 18 bases left between them. DNA for the CDR3: TGCGCCAGCAGCCAGGACCCCCGAGCCCTAGGGCAGTTCTTC. It specifies CASSQDPRALGQFF.

The sample holds many counts of this clone. V gene TRBV11-3 combines with J gene TRBJ1-1; no clear D gene. Looked up from germline, CDR1 is SGHNT and CDR2 is YENEEA. The CDR3 covers 15 residues. Trimming pared 3 bases from V and 4 bases from J, leaving 15 bases between. CDR3: CASSFRASRATEAFF. The DNA for the CDR3 is TGTGCCAGCAGCTTCCGGGCCTCCAGAGCCACTGAAGCTTTCTTT.

This clone has a count of ten or more. The CDR3: CATSDLIRVLNTEAFF. As DNA, the CDR3 is TGTGCCACCAGTGATTTGATAAGGGTCTTGAACACTGAAGCTTTCTTT. The rearrangement joins TRBV24-1 to TRBJ1-1; D remains unclear. This CDR3 comprises 16 residues. V was shortened by 0 bases and J by 0 bases, with 10 bases between the two germline ends. Germline V lookup: CDR1 KGHDR, CDR2 SFDVKD.

A few counts support this clone. The V gene is TRBV12-3 or TRBV12-4, the J gene TRBJ1-5, with a possible D match to TRBD1 (5 bases). V shed 7 bases and J shed 4 bases, with 8 bases lying between them. The CDR3 is 12 residues long. The CDR3 DNA reads TGTGCCAGCATGGCAGGGAATCAGCCCCAGCATTTT. It codes for CASMAGNQPQHF.

V and J are TRBV9 and TRBJ1-1; TRBD1 matches at 9 bases. The trim removed 4 bases at V and 11 bases at J, leaving 12 bases unmatched. The CDR3 sequence is 14 residues long. Germline CDR1 reads SGDLS; CDR2 reads YYNGEE. CDR3 in amino acids: CASSSTGGVSEAFF. CDR3 sequence (DNA): TGTGCCAGCAGCTCGACAGGGGGTGTATCGGAGGCTTTCTTT.

There are many counts of this clone. The gene calls are TRBV2 and TRBJ2-5, with D perhaps assigned TRBD1 or TRBD2 (6 bases each). CDR3 length: 15 residues. The V and J ends lost 9 bases and 0 bases respectively, with 17 bases between them. CDR1 SNHLY and CDR2 FYNNEI come from the germline V gene. CDR3 sequence (DNA): TGTGCCAGTCGAGAGAGGGGGGCTTACCAAGAGACCCAGTACTTC. Its protein is CASRERGAYQETQYF.

This clone has a count of ten or more. The CDR3 nucleotides are TGCGCCAGCAGCCAAAAGTGGCTGACCTCCTACGAGCAGTACTTC. The encoded protein is CASSQKWLTSYEQYF. The chain carries TRBV4-1 and TRBJ2-7; D not certain. V lost 2 bases and J lost 0, with 11 bases in between. Looked up from germline, CDR1 is MGHRA and CDR2 is YSYEKL. CDR3 length: 15 amino acids.

A word on this clone: Likely a read error: the CDR3 ends without its conserved phenylalanine or tryptophan. The DNA is left out, because the CDR3 cannot be placed on it with certainty; the CDR3 is given as TCRdb lists it. This chain joins TRBV5-1 and TRBJ2-5; the listed D gene, TRBD1, was not tested against the DNA. The CDR3 sequence runs 16 residues, both termini included. The germline V gene has CDR1 SGHRS and CDR2 YFSETQ. CDR3 loop: CASSGGTGGYQETKYS.